This TCR beta chain was sequenced in a study of response to subunit inactivated influenza vaccine. Study-wide findings and caveats: Each seasonal influenza vaccination, the authors suggested, recruits few new T cells.

This clonotype has only a few counts. Its target is unknown. In TCRdb, the RT-PCR reads were re-called with MiXCR into one record per CDR3 protein. In the table there are 200,000 to 250,000 distinct CDR3 sequences, more than 10% of which are singletons. The CDR3 totals 13 residues. Trimming removed 6 bases at V and 4 bases at J, with 7 bases between. Germline CDR1 MDHEN, CDR2 SYDVKM. Sequencing used non-naive T cells sorted from PBMCs, obtained around 14 days before vaccination. The sequence derives from a man aged 45-65 years who received an inactivated influenza vaccine. The rearrangement links TRBV28 to TRBJ2-6; D gene ambiguous. CDR3 nucleotide sequence: TGTGCCAGCAGACAAAGGGGGGCCAACGTCCTGACTTTC. This translates into CASRQRGANVLTF.